The 4 T cell receptor beta chains below were found in one sample sequenced in a study of blood T cell repertoires in COVID-19 (dated by TCRdb to the early 2020s). Library generation was performed with the immunoSEQ multiplex PCR assay. Held by TCRdb, this immuneACCESS table contains in-frame sequences only and omits some clones. Under half of the omission traces to an unresolved V gene where checked; the cause of the rest is unknown. Here the sample has roughly 280,000 clones; around nine tenths occur a single time. Together, the top ten hold around 11% of the sample. What was sequenced was peripheral blood. These receptors were taken from a woman aged 25 to 39 with COVID-19, enrolled during active disease.

The chain has TRBV2 and TRBJ2-7; 9 bases agree with TRBD1. V lost 5 bases and J lost 6; bases outside the gene matches: 5. The CDR3 is 13 amino acids. Germline V gives CDR1 SNHLY, CDR2 FYNNEI. The CDR3 loop reads CASSLGQGAEQYF. The CDR3 nucleotides read TGTGCCAGCAGTCTGGGACAGGGAGCCGAGCAGTACTTC. The variable domain in full, completed from reference TRBV2 and TRBJ2-7, reads EPEVTQTPSHQVTQMGQEVILRCVPISNHLYFYWYRQILGQKVEFLVSFYNNEISEKSEIFDDQFSVERPDGSNFTLKIRSTKLEDSAMYFCASSLGQGAEQYFGPGTRLTVT.

This chain joins TRBV9 and TRBJ1-1, with 7 bases matching TRBD1. Trimming removed 4 bases from V and 5 bases from J; junction bases left unmatched: 11. The germline CDR1 and CDR2 sequences are SGDLS and YYNGEE. This CDR3 region has 15 residues. In DNA form, the CDR3 reads TGTGCCAGCAGCTTACCACAGGGGTCAGATACTGAAGCTTTCTTT. This gives the protein CASSLPQGSDTEAFF.

The V call is TRBV4-1, the J call TRBJ1-6; D is unclear. Trimming pared 0 bases from V and 10 bases from J, leaving 13 bases between. The CDR3 runs to 15 residues. Germline V lookup: CDR1 MGHRA, CDR2 YSYEKL. CDR3 protein: CASSQDGGRLSPLHF. CDR3 DNA: TGCGCCAGCAGCCAAGATGGTGGCAGGTTGTCACCCCTCCACTTT.

This clone was seen more than once but under ten times. This chain connects TRBV11-2 to TRBJ1-5; 7 bases map to TRBD1. This CDR3 has 15 amino acids. In germline, CDR1 is SGHAT, CDR2 FQNNGV. The trim removed 3 bases at V and 5 bases at J, leaving 7 bases unmatched. The CDR3 sequence is CASSLTGSRDQPQHF. For the CDR3, the DNA is TGTGCCAGCAGCTTGACAGGGAGCAGGGATCAGCCCCAGCATTTT.